This passage covers 10 T cell receptor beta chains from one sample sequenced in a study of blood T cell repertoires in COVID-19. Sequenced by immunoSEQ multiplex PCR; TCRdb stores in-frame clones only, minus some. The data hold around 54,000 clones, with 90% observed a single time. Input material: peripheral blood. The source of these receptors is a woman aged 35 to 49 with active COVID-19.

The V and J genes are TRBV19 and TRBJ1-3, with D possibly matching TRBD1 (5 bases). V was pared by 10 bases and J by 3 bases, with 22 bases between. There are 16 residues in the CDR3. Germline V gene data show CDR1 as LNHDA and CDR2 as SQIVND (reference sequence). As DNA, the CDR3 is TGTGCCACTCATACGGGGGAAAGGTTGGTTGGAAACACCATATATTTT. This encodes CATHTGERLVGNTIYF.

This chain connects TRBV3-1 (or the pseudogene TRBV3-2) to TRBJ2-7; D is uncertain. V lost 3 bases to trimming and J lost 9 bases, with 12 bases between them. This CDR3 comprises 12 residues. CDR1 is LGHDT, CDR2 YNNKEL, per germline (reference sequence). CDR3 DNA: TGTGCCAGCAGCCAGACCTGGAAGCGGCAGTACTTC. It codes for CASSQTWKRQYF.

The chain uses TRBV19 and TRBJ1-4, with a weak D call TRBD1 (5 bases). Trimming took off 3 bases at V and 8 bases at J, with 10 bases between the two ends. CDR1 is LNHDA and CDR2 is SQIVND in the germline V gene (reference sequence). The CDR3 runs to 13 residues. This chain's CDR3 is CASSIQGLEKLFF. DNA of the CDR3: TGTGCCAGTAGTATTCAGGGATTGGAAAAACTGTTTTTT.

The chain links TRBV6-1 to TRBJ1-3, with no clear D. V was shortened by 4 bases and J by 2 bases, with 18 bases between the two germline ends. The CDR3 has 17 residues. CDR1 is MNHNS, CDR2 SASEGT, per germline. The CDR3 reads CASSALNRGETGNTIYF. The CDR3 DNA reads TGTGCCAGCAGTGCCCTCAATCGGGGTGAAACTGGAAACACCATATATTTT.

This clone was found once. The rearrangement links TRBV6-2 or TRBV6-3 to TRBJ2-1; 15 bases are a match to TRBD2. CDR1 is MNHEY, CDR2 SVGEGT, per germline. The junction had 9 bases not matched to a gene; V was cut back by 6 bases and J by 6 bases. The CDR3 sequence is 17 residues long. CDR3 region: CASSLYRTSGGVNEQFF. The CDR3 DNA follows: TGTGCCAGCAGCTTATATAGGACTAGCGGGGGGGTCAATGAGCAGTTCTTC.

The sample holds one count of this clone. V usage is TRBV6-2 or TRBV6-3 and J usage is TRBJ1-1, with 7 positions matching TRBD1. Unmatched junction bases numbered 13, after V lost 2 bases and J lost 1 base. Per germline, CDR1 MNHEY and CDR2 SVGEGT. The CDR3 extends over 18 amino acids. The CDR3 DNA is TGTGCCAGCAGTTACACGCCGGTCAGGGGGGCCCCGAACACTGAAGCTTTCTTT. Translation gives CASSYTPVRGAPNTEAFF.

This clone has more than one count but fewer than ten. V gene TRBV7-9 combines with J gene TRBJ1-2; tentative D call: TRBD1 (5 bases). CDR1 and CDR2 from the germline V gene are SEHNR and FQNEAQ (reference sequence). The V and J ends lost 5 bases and 7 bases respectively, with 17 bases between them. CDR3 length equals 14 residues. CDR3 nucleotide sequence: TGTGCCAGCAGCCCCGTCGGGGGATCGAGTGGCTACACCTTC. Its translation: CASSPVGGSSGYTF.

The chain joins TRBV9 to TRBJ2-1; a possible D gene is TRBD2 (6 bases). The germline CDR1 and CDR2 sequences are SGDLS and YYNGEE. The CDR3 loop spans 16 amino acids. Trimming cost V 0 bases and J 8 bases, with 18 bases left between them. The chain's CDR3 is CASSVGGPAGIYEQFF. The CDR3, as DNA: TGTGCCAGCAGCGTAGGGGGACCCGCGGGAATCTATGAGCAGTTCTTC.

The chain recombines TRBV5-6 with TRBJ2-1; TRBD1 agrees at 10 bases. The CDR3 has 15 amino acids. The germline V gene encodes CDR1 SGHDT and CDR2 YYEEEE. With V trimmed by 4 bases and J by 7 bases, 8 bases remained unmatched. The CDR3: CASSPGTGDSNEQFF. In DNA form, the CDR3 reads TGTGCCAGCAGCCCCGGGACAGGGGACAGTAATGAGCAGTTCTTC.

This chain connects TRBV20-1 to TRBJ1-5, with D perhaps TRBD1 (6 bases). V was clipped by 3 bases and J by 3 bases, with 12 bases between them. Per the germline V gene, CDR1 is DFQATT and CDR2 is SNEGSKA (reference sequence). CDR3 length: 14 residues. The CDR3 bases are TGCAGTGCTAGTGCGGGGGGCGACAATCAGCCCCAGCATTTT. Translation: CSASAGGDNQPQHF.